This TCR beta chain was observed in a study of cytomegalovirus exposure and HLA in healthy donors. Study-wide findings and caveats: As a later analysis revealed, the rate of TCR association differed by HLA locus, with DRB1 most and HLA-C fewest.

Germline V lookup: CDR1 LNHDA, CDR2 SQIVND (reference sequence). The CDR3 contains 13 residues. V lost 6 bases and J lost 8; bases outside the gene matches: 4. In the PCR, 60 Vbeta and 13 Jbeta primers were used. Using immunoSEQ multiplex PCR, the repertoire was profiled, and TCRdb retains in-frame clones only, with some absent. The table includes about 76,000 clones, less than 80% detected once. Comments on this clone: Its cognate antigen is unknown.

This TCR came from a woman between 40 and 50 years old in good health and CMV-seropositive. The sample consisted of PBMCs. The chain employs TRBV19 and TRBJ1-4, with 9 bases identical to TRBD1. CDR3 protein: CASSRDREEKLFF. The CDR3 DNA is TGTGCCAGTAGCCGGGACAGGGAAGAAAAACTGTTTTTT.